The sequence of this TCR beta chain was determined in a study of cytomegalovirus exposure and HLA in healthy donors. Both 60 Vbeta primers and 13 Jbeta primers went into the PCR. Data came from immunoSEQ multiplex PCR; TCRdb stores just in-frame clones and leaves some out. Among about 190,000 clones, roughly four fifths were seen once, and the ten largest hold roughly 3.2%. The CDR3 runs 13 residues. V was shortened by 3 bases and J by 2 bases, with 7 bases between the two germline ends. Germline V gene sequence: CDR1 MNHNS, CDR2 SASEGT. This receptor was identified in a man aged 35 to 55 in good health and CMV-seropositive. Specimen: PBMCs. The genes are TRBV6-1 and TRBJ1-2, with D hard to call. The CDR3 DNA sequence: TGTGCCAGCAGTGAGATTCGGAACTATGGCTACACCTTC. This sequence encodes CASSEIRNYGYTF.